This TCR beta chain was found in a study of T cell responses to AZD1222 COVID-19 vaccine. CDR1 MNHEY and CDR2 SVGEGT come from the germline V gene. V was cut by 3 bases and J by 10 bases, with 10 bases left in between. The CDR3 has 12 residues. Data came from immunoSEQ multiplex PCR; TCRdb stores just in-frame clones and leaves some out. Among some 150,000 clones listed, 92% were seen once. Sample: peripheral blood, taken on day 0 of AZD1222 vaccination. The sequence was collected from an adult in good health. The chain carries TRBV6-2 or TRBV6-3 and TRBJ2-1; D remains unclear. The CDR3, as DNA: TGTGCCAGCAGTTATCGGAGCGAAGAGCAGTTCTTC. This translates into CASSYRSEEQFF.